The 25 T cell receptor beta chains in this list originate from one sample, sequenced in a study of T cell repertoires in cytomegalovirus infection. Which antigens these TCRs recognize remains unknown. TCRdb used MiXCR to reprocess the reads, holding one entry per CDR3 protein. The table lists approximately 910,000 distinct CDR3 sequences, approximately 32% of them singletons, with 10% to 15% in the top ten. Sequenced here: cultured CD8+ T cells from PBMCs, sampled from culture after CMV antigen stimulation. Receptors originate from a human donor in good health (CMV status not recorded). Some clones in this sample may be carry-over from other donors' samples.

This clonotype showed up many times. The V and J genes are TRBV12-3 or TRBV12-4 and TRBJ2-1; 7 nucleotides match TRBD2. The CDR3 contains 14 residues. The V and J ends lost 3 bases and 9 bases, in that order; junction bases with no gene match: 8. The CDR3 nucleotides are TGTGCCAGCAGTTTTCGAGCGGGGAATCGTGAGCAGTTCTTC. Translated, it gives CASSFRAGNREQFF.

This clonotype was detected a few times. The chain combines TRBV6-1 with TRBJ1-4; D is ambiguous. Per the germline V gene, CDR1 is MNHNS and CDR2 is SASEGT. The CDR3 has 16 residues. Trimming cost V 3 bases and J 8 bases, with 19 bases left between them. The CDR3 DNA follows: TGTGCCAGCAGTGAGGCCCTAAAAACCCGGGGAGAAAAACTGTTTTTT. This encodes CASSEALKTRGEKLFF.

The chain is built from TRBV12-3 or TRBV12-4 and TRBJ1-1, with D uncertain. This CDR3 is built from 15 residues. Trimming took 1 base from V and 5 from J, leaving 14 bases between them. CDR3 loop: CASSLGIPAWTEAFF. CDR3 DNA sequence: TGTGCCAGCAGTTTAGGTATTCCGGCTTGGACTGAAGCTTTCTTT.

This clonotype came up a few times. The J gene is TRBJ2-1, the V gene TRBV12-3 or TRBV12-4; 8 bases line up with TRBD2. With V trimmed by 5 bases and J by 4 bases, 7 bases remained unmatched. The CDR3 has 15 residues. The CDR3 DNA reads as TGTGCCAGCAGTCCCGCCGGGGGGGTATACAATGAGCAGTTCTTC. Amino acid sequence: CASSPAGGVYNEQFF.

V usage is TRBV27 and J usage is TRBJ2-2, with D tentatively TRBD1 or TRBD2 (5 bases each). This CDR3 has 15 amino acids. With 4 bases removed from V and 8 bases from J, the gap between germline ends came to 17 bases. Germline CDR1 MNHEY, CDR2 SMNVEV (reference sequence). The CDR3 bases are TGTGCCAGCAGTTCTCGGGACGGCTCGGAAGGGGAGCTGTTTTTT. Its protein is CASSSRDGSEGELFF.

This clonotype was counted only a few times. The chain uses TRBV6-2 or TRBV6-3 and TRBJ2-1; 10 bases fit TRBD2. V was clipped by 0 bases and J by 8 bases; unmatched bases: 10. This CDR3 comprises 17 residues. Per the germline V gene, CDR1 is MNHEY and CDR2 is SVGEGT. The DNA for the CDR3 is TGTGCCAGCAGTTACTCTCCAGCGGGGGGGCCGGTCGATGAGCAGTTCTTC. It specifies CASSYSPAGGPVDEQFF.

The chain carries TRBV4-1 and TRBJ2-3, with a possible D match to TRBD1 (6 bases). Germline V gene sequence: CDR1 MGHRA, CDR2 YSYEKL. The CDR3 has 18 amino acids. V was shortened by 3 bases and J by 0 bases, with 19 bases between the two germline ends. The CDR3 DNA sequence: TGCGCCAGCAGCCATATAGCGCAGGGGAGATCCAGCACAGATACGCAGTATTTT. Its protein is CASSHIAQGRSSTDTQYF.

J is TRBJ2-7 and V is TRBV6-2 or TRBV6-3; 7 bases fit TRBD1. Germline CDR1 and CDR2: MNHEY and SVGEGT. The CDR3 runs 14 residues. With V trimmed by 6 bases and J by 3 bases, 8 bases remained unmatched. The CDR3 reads CASRPGQTYYEQYV. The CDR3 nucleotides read TGTGCCAGCAGACCGGGACAGACATACTACGAGCAGTACGTC.

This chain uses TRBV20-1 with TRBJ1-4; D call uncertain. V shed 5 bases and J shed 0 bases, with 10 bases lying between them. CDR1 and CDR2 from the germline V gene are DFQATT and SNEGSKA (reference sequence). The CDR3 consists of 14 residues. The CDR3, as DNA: TGCAGTGCTGATCAGTTTGCAACTAATGAAAAACTGTTTTTT. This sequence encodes CSADQFATNEKLFF.

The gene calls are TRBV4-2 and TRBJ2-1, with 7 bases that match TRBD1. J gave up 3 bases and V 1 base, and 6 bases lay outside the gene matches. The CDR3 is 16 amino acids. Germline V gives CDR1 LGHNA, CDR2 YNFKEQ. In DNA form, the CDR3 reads TGTGCCAGCAGCCAAGCCAGGGGGACAGACTACAATGAGCAGTTCTTC. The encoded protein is CASSQARGTDYNEQFF.

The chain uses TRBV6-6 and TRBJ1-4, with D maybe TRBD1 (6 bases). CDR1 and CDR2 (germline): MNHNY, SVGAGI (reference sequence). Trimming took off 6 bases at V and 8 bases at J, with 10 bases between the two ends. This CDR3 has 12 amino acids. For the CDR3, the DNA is TGTGCCAGCAGAGGACAGATCGAAAAACTGTTTTTT. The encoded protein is CASRGQIEKLFF.

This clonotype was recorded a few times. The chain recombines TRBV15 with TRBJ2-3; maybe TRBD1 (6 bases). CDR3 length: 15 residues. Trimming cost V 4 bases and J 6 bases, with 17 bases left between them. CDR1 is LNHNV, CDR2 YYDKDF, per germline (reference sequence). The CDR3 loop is CATSTTGRVGDTQYF. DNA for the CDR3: TGTGCCACCAGCACAACAGGGAGAGTCGGGGATACGCAGTATTTT.

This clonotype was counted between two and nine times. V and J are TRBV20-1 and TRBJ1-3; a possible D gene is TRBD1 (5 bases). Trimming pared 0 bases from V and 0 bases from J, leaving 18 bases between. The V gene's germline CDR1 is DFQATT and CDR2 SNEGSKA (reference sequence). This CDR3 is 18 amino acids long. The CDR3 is CSARERGIGFDSGNTIYF. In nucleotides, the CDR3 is TGCAGTGCTAGAGAGCGGGGGATCGGTTTTGACTCTGGAAACACCATATATTTT.

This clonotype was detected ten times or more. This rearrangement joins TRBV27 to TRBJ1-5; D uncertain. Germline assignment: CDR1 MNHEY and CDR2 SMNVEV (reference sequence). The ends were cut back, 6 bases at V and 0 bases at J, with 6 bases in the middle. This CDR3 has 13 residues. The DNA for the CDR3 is TGTGCCAGCAGCTTTTATAGCAATCAGCCCCAGCATTTT. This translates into CASSFYSNQPQHF.

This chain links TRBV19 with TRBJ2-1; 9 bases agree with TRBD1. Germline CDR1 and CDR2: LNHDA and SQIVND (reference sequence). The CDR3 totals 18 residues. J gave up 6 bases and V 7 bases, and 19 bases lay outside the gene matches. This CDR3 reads CASTTGQGLFPPLNEQFF. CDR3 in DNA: TGTGCCAGTACAACGGGACAGGGCCTATTCCCCCCCCTCAATGAGCAGTTCTTC.

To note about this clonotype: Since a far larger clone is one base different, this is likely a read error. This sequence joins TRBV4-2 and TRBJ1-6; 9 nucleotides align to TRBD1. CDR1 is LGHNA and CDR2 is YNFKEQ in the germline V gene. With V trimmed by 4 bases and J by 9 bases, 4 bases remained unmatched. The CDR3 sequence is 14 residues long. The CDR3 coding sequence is TGTGCCAGCAGCCCCGGACAGGGGACTTCACCCCTCCACTTT. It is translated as CASSPGQGTSPLHF.

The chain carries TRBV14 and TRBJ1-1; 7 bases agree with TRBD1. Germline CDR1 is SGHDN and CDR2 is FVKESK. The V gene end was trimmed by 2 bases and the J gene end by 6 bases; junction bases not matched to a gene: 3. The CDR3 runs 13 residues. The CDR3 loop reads CASSQSGQPEAFF. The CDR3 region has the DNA TGTGCCAGCAGCCAATCGGGACAGCCTGAAGCTTTCTTT.

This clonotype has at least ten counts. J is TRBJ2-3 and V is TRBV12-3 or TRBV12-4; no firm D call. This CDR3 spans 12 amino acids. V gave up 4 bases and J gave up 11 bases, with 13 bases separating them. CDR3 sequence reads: CASSSGRVEQYF. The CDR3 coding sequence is TGTGCCAGCAGTTCTGGGCGTGTGGAGCAGTATTTT.

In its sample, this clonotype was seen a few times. The DNA of the CDR3 is TGTGCCAGCAGCTACCGGGGGGAAAACATTCAGTACTTC. Protein product: CASSYRGENIQYF. This sequence joins TRBV7-9 and TRBJ2-4, with 7 bases fitting TRBD2. The CDR3 is made up of 13 amino acids. J lost 5 bases, V lost 4 bases, and 2 bases had no gene match. Germline V gene lookup returns CDR1 SEHNR and CDR2 FQNEAQ (reference sequence).

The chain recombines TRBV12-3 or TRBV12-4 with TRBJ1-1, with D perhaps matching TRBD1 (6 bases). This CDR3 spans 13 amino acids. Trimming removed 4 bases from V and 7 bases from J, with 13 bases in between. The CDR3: CASSSVPDSEAFF. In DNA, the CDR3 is TGTGCCAGCAGTTCCGTCCCGGACAGTGAAGCTTTCTTT.

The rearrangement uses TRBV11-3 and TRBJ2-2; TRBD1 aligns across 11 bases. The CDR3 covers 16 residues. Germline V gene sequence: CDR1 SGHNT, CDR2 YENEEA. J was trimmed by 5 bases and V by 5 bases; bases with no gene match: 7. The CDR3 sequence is CASSPRTGGGTGELFF. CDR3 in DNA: TGTGCCAGCAGCCCCCGGACAGGGGGCGGGACCGGGGAGCTGTTTTTT.

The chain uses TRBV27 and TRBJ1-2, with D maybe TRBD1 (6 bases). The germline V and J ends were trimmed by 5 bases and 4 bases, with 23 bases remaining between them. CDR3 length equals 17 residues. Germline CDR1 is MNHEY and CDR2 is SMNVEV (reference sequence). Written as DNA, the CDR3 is TGTGCCAGCAGTCCACAGGGAGCCCTCGTGTCGGGCTATGGCTACACCTTC. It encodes CASSPQGALVSGYGYTF.

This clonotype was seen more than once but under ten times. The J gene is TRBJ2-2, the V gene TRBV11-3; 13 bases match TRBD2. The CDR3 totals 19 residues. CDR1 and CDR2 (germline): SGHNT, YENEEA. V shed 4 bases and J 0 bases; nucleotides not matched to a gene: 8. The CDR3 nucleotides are TGTGCCAGCAGCTCGTGGACTAGCGGGGGCCGACCGAACACCGGGGAGCTGTTTTTT. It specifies CASSSWTSGGRPNTGELFF.

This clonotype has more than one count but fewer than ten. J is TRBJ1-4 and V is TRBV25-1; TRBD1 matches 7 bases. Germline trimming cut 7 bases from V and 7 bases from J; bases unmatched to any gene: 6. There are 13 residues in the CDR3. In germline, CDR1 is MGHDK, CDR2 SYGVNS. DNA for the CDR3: TGTGCCAGCATTGAGACAGGGACTGAAAAACTGTTTTTT. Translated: CASIETGTEKLFF.

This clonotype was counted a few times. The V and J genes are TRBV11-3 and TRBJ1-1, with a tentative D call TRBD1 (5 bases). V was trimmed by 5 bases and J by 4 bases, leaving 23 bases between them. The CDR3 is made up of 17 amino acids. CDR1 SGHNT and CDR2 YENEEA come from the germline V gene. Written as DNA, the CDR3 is TGTGCCAGCAGCCCTGACAGCACCATCAGAAGTTCCACTGAAGCTTTCTTT. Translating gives CASSPDSTIRSSTEAFF.